Sequencing of this T cell receptor beta chain was carried out in a study of cytomegalovirus exposure and HLA in healthy donors. Healthy individuals who donated bone marrow served as the donors. PCR involved 60 Vbeta and 13 Jbeta primers. Libraries were prepared by immunoSEQ multiplex PCR; TCRdb keeps only in-frame clonotypes and omits some of them. The sample carries about 120,000 clones, about 73% recorded once. Note on this clone: The antigen remains unidentified.

Study outcomes and limitations: In a later analysis, HLA-associated beta chains showed higher expansion and lower generation probabilities than comparable chains. High specificity and sensitivity for cytomegalovirus status were reported for the classifier. Investigators reported 150 to 200 TCR beta chains as tied to cytomegalovirus.

This CDR3 contains 17 residues. V lost 0 bases to trimming and J lost 4 bases; unmatched junction nucleotides: 11. Germline V gives CDR1 SGDLS, CDR2 YYNGEE. The chain links TRBV9 to TRBJ1-1, with TRBD1 matching over 8 bases. Sequencing was done on a sample of PBMCs. The origin of this receptor is a middle-aged woman in good health and CMV-seronegative. CDR3 sequence (DNA): TGTGCCAGCAGCGTAGGGTCGCAGGACAGGGCGGGCACTGAAGCTTTCTTT. This gives the protein CASSVGSQDRAGTEAFF.